These T cell receptor beta chains were read from a single sample in a study of memory CD4+ T cells and cytomegalovirus serostatus. The assay was immunoSEQ multiplex PCR, and TCRdb's table has in-frame clones only and misses some. The repertoire includes some 44,000 clones, around four fifths of them detected once, and less than 0.75% sits in the top ten. Sample: memory CD4+ T cells from blood. The receptors shown here come from an adult in good health and CMV-seronegative. Each CDR3 is given with its conserved first and last residue. D genes are given only for firm matches. Size is stated for part of the rows, as once, few or many counts, or as a class when the clone is expanded.

TRBV13,.,TRBJ2-1,14,.,TGTGCCAGCAGCTTAGCCGACAGGGGAGGGGAGCAGTTCTTC,CASSLADRGGEQFF
TRBV5-1,.,TRBJ1-1,13,TRBD1,TGCGCCAGCAGCGGGACAGGGGGGACTGAAGCTTTCTTT,CASSGTGGTEAFF
TRBV5-5,once,TRBJ2-3,18,TRBD2,TGTGCCAGCAGCTTGGTGCGGCTAGCGGGGGCTCAAGGGGATACGCAGTATTTT,CASSLVRLAGAQGDTQYF
TRBV6-1,.,TRBJ1-1,15,.,TGTGCCAGCAGTGAAGCCGTTACATATAGACCTGAAGCTTTCTTT,CASSEAVTYRPEAFF
TRBV5-4,.,TRBJ1-2,13,.,TGTGCCAGCAGCTCCGACGGGGACTATGGCTACACCTTC,CASSSDGDYGYTF
TRBV5-1,few,TRBJ1-1,13,.,TGCGCCAGCAGTCAGGGGCCGAACACTGAAGCTTTCTTT,CASSQGPNTEAFF
TRBV7-2,once,TRBJ2-2,15,.,TGTGCCAGCAGCCCTCCGGGGGTCAGGGTAGGGGAGCTGTTTTTT,CASSPPGVRVGELFF
TRBV10-3,.,TRBJ1-6,16,.,TGTGCCATCAGTGAGACAGGTGGCAGGGTTGGATCACCCCTCCACTTT,CAISETGGRVGSPLHF
TRBV9,.,TRBJ2-7,13,.,TGTGCCAGCAGCGTAGCCGGTGATAACGAGCAGTACTTC,CASSVAGDNEQYF
TRBV6-1,.,TRBJ2-2,16,TRBD1,TGTGCCAGCAGTGAAAAGGGGACAGGGTTTACCGGGGAGCTGTTTTTT,CASSEKGTGFTGELFF
TRBV6-5,.,TRBJ1-2,14,.,TGTGCCAGCAGTTTACAGAGCACTAACTATGGCTACACCTTC,CASSLQSTNYGYTF
TRBV5-6,medium-sized,TRBJ1-6,15,TRBD1,TGTGCCAGCAGCTTGGGGCCGGACAGGGGTTCACCCCTCCACTTT,CASSLGPDRGSPLHF
TRBV4-1,.,TRBJ1-1,18,.,TGCGCCAGCAGCCAAGGAGGTTTTGGCAGGGTAACGAACACTGAAGCTTTCTTT,CASSQGGFGRVTNTEAFF
TRBV15,.,TRBJ1-5,17,TRBD1,TGTGCCACCAGCAGCGGAGATGGGGACAGGGGCAATCAGCCCCAGCATTTT,CATSSGDGDRGNQPQHF
TRBV6-6,.,TRBJ1-6,15,.,TGTGCCAGCACCCACAGGAGCTCCTATAATTCACCCCTCCACTTT,CASTHRSSYNSPLHF
TRBV5-4,.,TRBJ2-7,11,.,TGTGCCAGCAGCTTAGACAGCTTCTCTTTATTC,CASSLDSFSLF
TRBV29-1,.,TRBJ2-7,13,TRBD1,TGCAGCGTTGTAGAATTTACAGGGGCAACGGTCTACTTC,CSVVEFTGATVYF
TRBV27,.,TRBJ2-1,18,.,TGTGCCAGCATGGAGAGGGGCGCAGGTCTTACATCTTACAATGAGCAGTTCTTC,CASMERGAGLTSYNEQFF
TRBV18,.,TRBJ2-3,15,TRBD2,TGTGCCAGCTCACCCTCGGGACTAGCGATGGATACGCAGTATTTT,CASSPSGLAMDTQYF
TRBV18,few,TRBJ2-3,16,.,TGTGCCAGCTCACGAACCGGGACAAAAAACACAGATACGCAGTATTTT,CASSRTGTKNTDTQYF
TRBV5-5,.,TRBJ2-3,19,.,TGTGCCAGCAGCTTGGACAGGGTCCGCTTGTCGCCGGGCACAGATACGCAGTATTTT,CASSLDRVRLSPGTDTQYF
TRBV2,.,TRBJ2-3,14,.,TGTGCCAGCAGTGGGCCCACTACCACAGATACGCAGTATTTT,CASSGPTTTDTQYF
TRBV12-5,.,TRBJ2-2,17,TRBD1,TGTGCTAGTGGTTTGGTACTTGACAGGGGGAAAACCGGGGAGCTGTTTTTT,CASGLVLDRGKTGELFF
TRBV5-6,.,TRBJ1-3,13,.,TGTGCCAGCAGCTTGACGGCTGGAAACACCATATATTTT,CASSLTAGNTIYF
TRBV30,.,TRBJ2-3,16,TRBD2,TGTGCCTGGAGCCGATTTAGCGGGGGGAGCACAGATACGCAGTATTTT,CAWSRFSGGSTDTQYF
TRBV2,.,TRBJ2-7,13,TRBD1,TGTGCCAGCAGGGAGACAGGGGGCCACGAGCAGTACTTC,CASRETGGHEQYF
TRBV25-1,.,TRBJ2-3,14,TRBD2,TGTGCCAGCAGTGTGACTAGCGGGGGCGGTACGCAGTATTTT,CASSVTSGGGTQYF
TRBV30,once,TRBJ1-6,15,.,TGTGCCTCCAGAGGGTCCAGCTCCTATAATTCACCCCTCCACTTT,CASRGSSSYNSPLHF
TRBV29-1,.,TRBJ2-5,15,.,TGCAGCGGAGCCGGGACACACGGGGTTAGTGAGACCCAGTACTTC,CSGAGTHGVSETQYF
TRBV9,.,TRBJ1-2,12,.,TGTGCCAGCAGCGTAGGGGGCTATGGCTACACCTTC,CASSVGGYGYTF
TRBV5-4,.,TRBJ1-6,14,.,TGTGCCAGCAGCTTGCAGGGTGGCAATTCACCCCTCCACTTT,CASSLQGGNSPLHF
TRBV15,.,TRBJ1-2,14,TRBD1,TGTGCCACCAGCAGCCAGGACAGGAACTATGGCTACACCTTC,CATSSQDRNYGYTF
TRBV11-3,once,TRBJ2-3,15,TRBD2,TGTGCCAGCAGCCTCGGGACTAGCGAAGCAGATACGCAGTATTTT,CASSLGTSEADTQYF
TRBV5-4,.,TRBJ2-5,16,.,TGTGCCAGCAGCTTGTCTCGGGGATTAAAGGGAGAGACCCAGTACTTC,CASSLSRGLKGETQYF
TRBV25-1,.,TRBJ1-2,15,TRBD1,TGTGCCAGCAGTGAGATGACAGGGGGATTGGGGGGCTACACCTTC,CASSEMTGGLGGYTF
TRBV5-6,.,TRBJ2-2,18,TRBD2,TGTGCCAGCAGTCTAGCGGGGGAACTATTCCTGAACACCGGGGAGCTGTTTTTT,CASSLAGELFLNTGELFF
TRBV5-1,once,TRBJ1-6,15,TRBD1,TGCGCCAGCAGCTTGTCGGGACAGGGTCTTTCACCCCTCCACTTT,CASSLSGQGLSPLHF
TRBV7-9,.,TRBJ2-5,17,TRBD2,TGTGCCAGCAGCCCCACAAGACTAGCGGGGAAGAAGGAGACCCAGTACTTC,CASSPTRLAGKKETQYF
TRBV10-2,.,TRBJ2-3,14,TRBD1,TGCGCCAGCAGGGTTGACAGGGGACGAGATACGCAGTATTTT,CASRVDRGRDTQYF
TRBV30,.,TRBJ1-1,13,.,TGTGCCTGGAGTTCAAACCTGAACACTGAAGCTTTCTTT,CAWSSNLNTEAFF
TRBV29-1,once,TRBJ2-7,14,.,TGCAGCGTTGAAGATCAGGTGGGCTCCTACGAGCAGTACTTC,CSVEDQVGSYEQYF
TRBV4-2,.,TRBJ1-4,14,.,TGTGCCAGCAGCGGGCTGGGCAAAACCGAAAAACTGTTTTTT,CASSGLGKTEKLFF
TRBV19,few,TRBJ1-6,12,.,TGTGCCAGTAGTATCCCGGACTCACCCCTCCACTTT,CASSIPDSPLHF
TRBV11-2,.,TRBJ1-4,14,.,TGTGCCAGCAGCTTAGGGTGGGGGTCTGAAAAACTGTTTTTT,CASSLGWGSEKLFF
TRBV11-1,few,TRBJ2-5,13,TRBD1,TGTGCCAGCAGCCCCCGGACAGGAGAGACCCAGTACTTC,CASSPRTGETQYF
TRBV9,.,TRBJ1-6,16,.,TGTGCCAGCAGCGTAGTACCCGGCGGGGTGGGTTCACCCCTCCACTTT,CASSVVPGGVGSPLHF
TRBV11-3,.,TRBJ2-5,13,.,TGTGCCAGCAGCTTAGAATCGGGGGAGCCCCAGTACTTC,CASSLESGEPQYF
TRBV7-9,once,TRBJ2-7,15,TRBD1,TGTGCCAGCAGCCCTAGGGGGCCATCGACCAGCGAGCAGTACTTC,CASSPRGPSTSEQYF
TRBV5-4,few,TRBJ2-5,13,TRBD1,TGTGCCAGCAGCTTGCAGGGGGCAGAGACCCAGTACTTC,CASSLQGAETQYF
TRBV7-9,.,TRBJ1-2,15,.,TGTGCCAGCAGCTCAAAGACCGAGTCGGGCTATGGCTACACCTTC,CASSSKTESGYGYTF
TRBV27,once,TRBJ1-4,12,.,TGTGCCACCAGGGACGTTAATGAAAAACTGTTTTTT,CATRDVNEKLFF